Presented here are 10 T cell receptor beta chains from one specimen sequenced in a study of OX40 agonist ivuxolimab in advanced cancers. Here immunoSEQ multiplex PCR was the method, and the copy in TCRdb shows in-frame clones only, minus some. The sample holds tens of thousands of clones; approximately 80% are singletons and the top ten take 1.1%. The specimen comprised CD4+ or CD8+ T cells sorted from blood, sampled in a trial of the OX40 agonist ivuxolimab. All receptors come from an adult with an advanced solid tumor such as melanoma, head and neck, liver or kidney cancer.

J is TRBJ2-1 and V is TRBV2; D remains ambiguous. The CDR3 contains 15 residues. V lost 8 bases and J lost 7, with 21 bases in between. Per the germline V gene, CDR1 is SNHLY and CDR2 is FYNNEI. DNA for the CDR3: TGTGCCAGCGGCTTCGGAAGGGCGGTTGGAAATGAGCAGTTCTTC. Amino acid sequence: CASGFGRAVGNEQFF. Drawing the rest from reference TRBV2 and TRBJ2-1, the complete variable domain is EPEVTQTPSHQVTQMGQEVILRCVPISNHLYFYWYRQILGQKVEFLVSFYNNEISEKSEIFDDQFSVERPDGSNFTLKIRSTKLEDSAMYFCASGFGRAVGNEQFFGPGTRLTVL.

The chain employs TRBV6-6 and TRBJ1-2; D is ambiguous. Looked up from germline, CDR1 is MNHNY and CDR2 is SVGAGI (reference sequence). V was trimmed by 0 bases and J by 3 bases, leaving 8 bases between them. The CDR3 is made up of 14 amino acids. DNA of the CDR3: TGTGCCAGCAGTTACTCGCTGGGCTACTATGGCTACACCTTC. Its translation: CASSYSLGYYGYTF.

V is TRBV10-3 and J is TRBJ1-3; 8 bases align to TRBD1. In germline, CDR1 is ENHRY, CDR2 SYGVKD. The junction had 3 bases not matched to a gene; V was cut back by 10 bases and J by 7 bases. This CDR3 has 11 amino acids. This chain's CDR3 is CATRQGNTIYF. The CDR3 DNA sequence: TGTGCCACCCGACAGGGGAACACCATATATTTT.

The V gene is TRBV6-1, the J gene TRBJ2-4; D is uncertain. Germline CDR1 reads MNHNS; CDR2 reads SASEGT. The CDR3 is made up of 15 amino acids. The ends were cut back, 0 bases at V and 6 bases at J, with 12 bases in the middle. CDR3 protein: CASSEAAGLGNIQYF. Here the CDR3 DNA reads TGTGCCAGCAGTGAAGCGGCCGGGCTCGGAAACATTCAGTACTTC.

The chain recombines TRBV19 with TRBJ2-7, with D possibly called TRBD1 or TRBD2 (5 bases each). V lost 6 bases, J lost 0 bases, and 18 bases lay in between. CDR1 is LNHDA and CDR2 is SQIVND in the germline V gene (reference sequence). CDR3 length equals 16 residues. The CDR3 region is CASSGTNTLGSYEQYF. CDR3 nucleotide sequence: TGTGCCAGTAGCGGGACCAACACGTTAGGCTCCTACGAGCAGTACTTC.

This chain uses TRBV19 with TRBJ1-5; D remains ambiguous. The germline V gene has CDR1 LNHDA and CDR2 SQIVND (reference sequence). The CDR3 has 16 amino acids. The V and J ends lost 6 bases and 4 bases respectively, with 19 bases between them. CDR3 DNA sequence: TGTGCCAGTAGCCAGGAACAGTTTCTTTTGAATCAGCCCCAGCATTTT. It yields the protein CASSQEQFLLNQPQHF.

The chain carries TRBV5-5 and TRBJ1-2, with D possibly being TRBD1 (5 bases). Trimming took 1 base from V and 7 from J, leaving 20 bases between them. Germline V lookup: CDR1 SGHKS, CDR2 YYEKEE (reference sequence). CDR3 length equals 16 residues. CDR3 nucleotides: TGTGCCAGCAGCTTGAGTCCCTACTATCGGGACGGTGGCTACACCTTC. Its translation: CASSLSPYYRDGGYTF.

This clone was counted only a few times. This sequence joins TRBV6-1 and TRBJ2-7; D might be TRBD1 or TRBD2, each matching 6 bases. This CDR3 spans 15 amino acids. The germline gives CDR1 MNHNS, CDR2 SASEGT. Between the trimmed V and J ends, which lost 7 bases and 1 base, there was a span of 17 bases. The CDR3 loop is CASTRGDLTSYEQYV. CDR3 nucleotide sequence: TGTGCCAGCACTAGGGGGGACCTTACTTCCTACGAGCAGTACGTC.

This rearrangement joins TRBV14 to TRBJ2-3; D not resolved. Germline CDR1 and CDR2: SGHDN and FVKESK. The CDR3 totals 16 residues. The V end was cut by 1 base, the J end by 6 bases, with 17 bases between. CDR3 DNA sequence: TGTGCCAGCAGCCAAGCTTCGAGCGCGTGGCCTGATACGCAGTATTTT. The encoded protein is CASSQASSAWPDTQYF.

V gene TRBV13 combines with J gene TRBJ2-7; D unresolved. Germline loops: CDR1 PRHDT, CDR2 FYEKMQ (reference sequence). Trimming cost V 5 bases and J 5 bases, with 16 bases left between them. The CDR3 is 14 amino acids. DNA of the CDR3: TGTGCCAGCAGCCTCGCGGACGGCGGCAACGAGCAGTACTTC. As protein: CASSLADGGNEQYF.